This T cell receptor beta chain was identified during a study of control samples from healthy donors and cancer patients. Looked up from germline, CDR1 is SGHTA and CDR2 is FQGNSA. V was trimmed by 1 base and J by 4 bases, leaving 10 bases between them. This CDR3 region has 14 residues. The repertoire was sequenced with immunoSEQ multiplex PCR; TCRdb's copy has only in-frame clones and lacks some. The sample comprises approximately 100,000 clones, about 91% of which are singletons, and around 14% rests with the top ten. The V and J genes are TRBV7-2 and TRBJ1-2; D possibly corresponds to TRBD1 (5 bases). Input material: blood. The sequence came from a man aged 25-45 years in good health. CDR3 amino acids: CASSLGGDSYGYTF. The CDR3 region has the DNA TGTGCCAGCAGCTTAGGAGGTGACAGCTATGGCTACACCTTC.